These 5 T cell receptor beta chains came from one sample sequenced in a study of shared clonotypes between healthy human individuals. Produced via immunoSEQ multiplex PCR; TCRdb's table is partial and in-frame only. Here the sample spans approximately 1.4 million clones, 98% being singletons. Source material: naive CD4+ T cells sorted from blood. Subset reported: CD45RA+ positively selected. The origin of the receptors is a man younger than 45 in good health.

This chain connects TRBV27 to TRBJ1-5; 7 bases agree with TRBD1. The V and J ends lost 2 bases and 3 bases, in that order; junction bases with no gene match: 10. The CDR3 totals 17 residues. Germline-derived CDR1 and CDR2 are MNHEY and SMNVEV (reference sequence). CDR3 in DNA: TGTGCCAGCAGTTTAGGGGGCAGGGGGTTCTACAATCAGCCCCAGCATTTT. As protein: CASSLGGRGFYNQPQHF.

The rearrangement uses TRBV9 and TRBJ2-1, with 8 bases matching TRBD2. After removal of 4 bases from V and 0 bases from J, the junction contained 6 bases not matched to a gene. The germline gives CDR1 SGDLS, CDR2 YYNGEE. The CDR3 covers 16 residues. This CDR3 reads CASSPGGRTSYNEQFF. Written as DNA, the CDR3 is TGTGCCAGCAGCCCGGGGGGGAGGACCTCCTACAATGAGCAGTTCTTC.

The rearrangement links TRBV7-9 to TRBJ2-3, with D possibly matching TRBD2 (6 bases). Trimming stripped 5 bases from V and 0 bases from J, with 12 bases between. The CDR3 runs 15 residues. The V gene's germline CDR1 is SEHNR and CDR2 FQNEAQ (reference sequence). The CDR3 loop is CASSVPSVSTDTQYF. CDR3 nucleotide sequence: TGTGCCAGCAGCGTTCCTAGCGTTAGCACAGATACGCAGTATTTT.

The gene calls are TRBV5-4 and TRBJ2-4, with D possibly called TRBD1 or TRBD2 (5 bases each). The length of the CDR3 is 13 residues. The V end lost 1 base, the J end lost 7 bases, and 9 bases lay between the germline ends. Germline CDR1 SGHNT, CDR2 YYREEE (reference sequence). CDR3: CASSLPGTNIQYF. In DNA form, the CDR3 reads TGTGCCAGCAGCTTGCCAGGGACGAACATTCAGTACTTC.

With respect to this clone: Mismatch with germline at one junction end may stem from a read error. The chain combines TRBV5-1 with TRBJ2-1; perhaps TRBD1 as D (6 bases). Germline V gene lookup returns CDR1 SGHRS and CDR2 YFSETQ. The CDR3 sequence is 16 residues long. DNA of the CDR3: TGCGCCAGCAGCTTACCACAGGGTATTTCCTCCAATGAGCAGTTCTTC. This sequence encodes CASSLPQGISSNEQFF.